This entry describes one T cell receptor (beta chain). This clone was counted once. The clone's antigen remains unknown. Within one base of it there is no much larger clone, and no base qualities were kept. This sample is drawn from a study of blood T cell repertoires in COVID-19 (dated by TCRdb to about 2020). Describing the broader study: Samples covering the acute and convalescent phases of COVID-19 were provided by collaborators in the United States, Italy and Spain. HLA class I and class II types, where available, came from metadata supplied by the sample provider rather than from assay-based typing. The repertoires were made available in a free public database intended to serve as a resource for research on the immune response to SARS-CoV-2. The prospective study material was composed of cDNA or gDNA derived from T cells, B-cell-depleted T cells, or PBMCs. The sample metadata nearly always contained a de-identified subject ID, COVID-19 status, age in years and sex. The samples were drawn from the first 160 participants of the ongoing ImmuneRACE study and from 950 to 1,500 subjects provided by 6 global collaborators. The dataset comprised deeply sampled blood TCRbeta repertoires from subjects exposed to, actively infected with, or recovered from COVID-19. What the work shows at the level of the full study, not this receptor alone: How much clinical and demographic metadata was included differed by source and by participant, and the metadata was provided uncurated.

V is pruned by 5 bases and J by 1 base, leaving 9 bases of the junction without a gene match. The cysteine opens and the phenylalanine closes a CDR3 of 18 amino acids. The retained sequence is limited to the CDR3, 54 bases, with the frame set at the first base. Sequences LGHDT (CDR1) and YNNKEL (CDR2) are obtained from the germline V gene (reference sequence). The immunoSEQ Assay, a bias-controlled multiplex PCR, was used to amplify TCRbeta CDR3 regions from genomic DNA. The original pipeline was this. The number of nucleated cells in each sample was estimated from the amplification of reference gene primers within the assay. To quantify the absolute abundance of each unique TCRbeta CDR3 rearrangement, sequence reads were collapsed and filtered. For each sample, productive Simpson clonality was calculated as the square root of Simpson's diversity index over productive rearrangements. TCRdb carries this immuneACCESS record with in-frame sequences only. Its versions omit some clonotypes, under half of them owing to an unresolved V gene in the studies checked, with the rest unexplained. From that table come the V and J calls and clone size; the DNA was used to work out D and trimming. Across this sample there are about 220,000 clones, with 82% seen only once. In total, the top ten clones hold about 4.8% of the sample.

One collaborating source in Seattle enrolled patients while the patients were actively infected and followed the patients over time throughout the course of disease. Each collaborating institution followed its own protocols to collect whole blood in K2EDTA tubes. For TCRbeta analysis, collaborators shipped samples in one of three forms: frozen whole blood, isolated PBMCs, or DNA extracted from either of those sample types. The sequencing sample was made of peripheral blood. The chain is encoded by TRBV3-1 (or the pseudogene TRBV3-2) joined to TRBJ2-6; TRBD1 lines up with 9 middle nucleotides. The clonotype comes from a woman aged 70-85 years with COVID-19, enrolled during active disease. The nucleotide sequence is TGTGCCAGCAGCTATACCGGGACAGGGATATCTGGGGCCAACGTCCTGACTTTC. The translation is CASSYTGTGISGANVLTF.